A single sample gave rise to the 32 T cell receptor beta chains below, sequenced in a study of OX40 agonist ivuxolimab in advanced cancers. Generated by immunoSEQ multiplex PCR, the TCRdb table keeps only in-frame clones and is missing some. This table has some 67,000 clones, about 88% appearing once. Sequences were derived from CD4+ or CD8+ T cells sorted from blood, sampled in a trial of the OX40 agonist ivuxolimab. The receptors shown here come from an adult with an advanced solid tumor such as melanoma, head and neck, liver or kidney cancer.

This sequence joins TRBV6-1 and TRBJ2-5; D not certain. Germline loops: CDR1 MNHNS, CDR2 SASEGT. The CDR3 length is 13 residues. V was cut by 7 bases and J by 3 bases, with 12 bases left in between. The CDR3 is CASTLSSEETQYF. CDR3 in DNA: TGTGCCAGCACCCTGAGCTCTGAAGAGACCCAGTACTTC.

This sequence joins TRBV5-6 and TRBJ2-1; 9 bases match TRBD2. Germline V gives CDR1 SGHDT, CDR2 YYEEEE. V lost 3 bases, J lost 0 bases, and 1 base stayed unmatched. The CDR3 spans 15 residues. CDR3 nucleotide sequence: TGTGCCAGCAGCTCGACTAGCGGCTCCTACAATGAGCAGTTCTTC. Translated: CASSSTSGSYNEQFF.

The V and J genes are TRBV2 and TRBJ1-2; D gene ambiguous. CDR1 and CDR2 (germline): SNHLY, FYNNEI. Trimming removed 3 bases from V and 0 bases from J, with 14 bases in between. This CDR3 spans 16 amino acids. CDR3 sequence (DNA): TGTGCCAGCAGTGAGGCAGGTTGGAGTCCTAACTATGGCTACACCTTC. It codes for CASSEAGWSPNYGYTF.

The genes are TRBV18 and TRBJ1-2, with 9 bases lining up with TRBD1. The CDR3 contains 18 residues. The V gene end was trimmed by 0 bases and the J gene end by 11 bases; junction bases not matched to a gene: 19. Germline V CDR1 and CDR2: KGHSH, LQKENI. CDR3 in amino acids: CASSPPMGQGRVVGGYTF. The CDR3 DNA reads TGTGCCAGCTCACCACCTATGGGACAGGGAAGGGTCGTCGGAGGTTACACCTTC.

CDR3 coding DNA: TGTGCCAGCAGCTTAGTCCCCACTGGAAACACCATATATTTT. This gives the protein CASSLVPTGNTIYF. The chain is built from TRBV11-2 and TRBJ1-3; D not certain. From germline, CDR1 is SGHAT and CDR2 FQNNGV. The CDR3 totals 14 residues. The V end lost 1 base, the J end lost 2 bases, and 6 bases lay between the germline ends.

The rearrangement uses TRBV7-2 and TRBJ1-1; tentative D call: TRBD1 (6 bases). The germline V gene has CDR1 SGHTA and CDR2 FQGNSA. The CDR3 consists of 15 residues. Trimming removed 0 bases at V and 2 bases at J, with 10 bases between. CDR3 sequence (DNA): TGTGCCAGCAGCTTAGCCAGGACAGTTAACACTGAAGCTTTCTTT. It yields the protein CASSLARTVNTEAFF.

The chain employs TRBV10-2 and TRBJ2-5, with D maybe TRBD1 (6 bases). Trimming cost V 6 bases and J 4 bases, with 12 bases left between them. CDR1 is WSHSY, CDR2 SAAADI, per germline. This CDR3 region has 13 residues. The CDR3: CASSAGAAETQYF. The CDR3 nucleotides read TGCGCCAGCAGCGCAGGGGCAGCAGAGACCCAGTACTTC.

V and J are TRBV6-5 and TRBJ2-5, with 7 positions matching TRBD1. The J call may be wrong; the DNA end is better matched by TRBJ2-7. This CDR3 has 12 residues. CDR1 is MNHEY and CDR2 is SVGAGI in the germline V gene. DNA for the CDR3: TGTGCCAGCGAACAGGGGCTCTACGAGCAGTACTTC. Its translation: CASEQGLYEQYF.

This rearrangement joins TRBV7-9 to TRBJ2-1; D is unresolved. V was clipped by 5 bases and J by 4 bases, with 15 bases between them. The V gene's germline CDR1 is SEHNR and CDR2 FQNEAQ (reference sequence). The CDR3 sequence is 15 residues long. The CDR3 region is CASSAAPTRYNEQFF. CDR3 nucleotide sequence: TGTGCCAGCAGCGCCGCTCCCACCCGATACAATGAGCAGTTCTTC.

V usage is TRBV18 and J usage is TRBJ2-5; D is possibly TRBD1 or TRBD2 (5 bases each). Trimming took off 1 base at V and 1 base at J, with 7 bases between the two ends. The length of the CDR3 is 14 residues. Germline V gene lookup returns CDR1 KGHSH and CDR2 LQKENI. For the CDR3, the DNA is TGTGCCAGCTCACCACGAGGGACCCAAGAGACCCAGTACTTC. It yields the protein CASSPRGTQETQYF.

The CDR3, as DNA: TGTGCCAGCAGAACTAGCGGGGGAGGCGGGGAGCAGTTCTTC. Translating gives CASRTSGGGGEQFF. The chain uses TRBV7-8 and TRBJ2-1, with 11 positions matching TRBD2. Per the germline V gene, CDR1 is SGHVS and CDR2 is FQNEAQ. The J segment lost 10 bases and the V segment lost 6 bases, leaving 8 bases of the junction unmatched. The CDR3 consists of 14 residues.

The CDR3 loop is CASSLDIVHEQYF. In DNA form, the CDR3 reads TGTGCCAGCAGCTTAGATATCGTTCACGAGCAGTACTTC. The chain is built from TRBV7-9 and TRBJ2-7, with D uncertain. Germline CDR1 is SEHNR and CDR2 is FQNEAQ (reference sequence). V was pared by 1 base and J by 5 bases, with 9 bases between. The CDR3 has 13 residues.

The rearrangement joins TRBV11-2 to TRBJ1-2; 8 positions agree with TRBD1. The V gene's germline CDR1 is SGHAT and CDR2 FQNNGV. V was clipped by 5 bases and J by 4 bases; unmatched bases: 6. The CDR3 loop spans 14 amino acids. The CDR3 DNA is TGTGCCAGCAGCGCGACAGGGGCCTTCTATGGCTACACCTTC. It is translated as CASSATGAFYGYTF.

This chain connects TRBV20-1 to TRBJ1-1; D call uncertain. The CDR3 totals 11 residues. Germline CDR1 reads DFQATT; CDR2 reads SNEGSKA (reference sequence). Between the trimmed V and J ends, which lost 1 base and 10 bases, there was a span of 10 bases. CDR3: CSARGVKGAFF. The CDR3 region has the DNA TGCAGTGCTAGAGGGGTTAAAGGAGCTTTCTTT.

CDR3 nucleotides: TGTGCCAGCAGGAACTCCGGGACACAAAGCTACGAGCAGTACTTC. Encoded protein: CASRNSGTQSYEQYF. The chain recombines TRBV6-5 with TRBJ2-7, with D possibly being TRBD1 (6 bases). The V gene lost 6 bases and the J gene lost 3 bases, with 18 bases spanning the gap. In germline, CDR1 is MNHEY, CDR2 SVGAGI. This CDR3 spans 15 amino acids.

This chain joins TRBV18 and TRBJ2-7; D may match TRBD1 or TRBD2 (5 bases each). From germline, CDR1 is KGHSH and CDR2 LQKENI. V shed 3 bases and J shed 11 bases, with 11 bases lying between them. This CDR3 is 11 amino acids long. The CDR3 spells CASSPGTPKYF. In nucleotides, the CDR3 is TGTGCCAGCTCACCGGGGACGCCAAAGTACTTC.

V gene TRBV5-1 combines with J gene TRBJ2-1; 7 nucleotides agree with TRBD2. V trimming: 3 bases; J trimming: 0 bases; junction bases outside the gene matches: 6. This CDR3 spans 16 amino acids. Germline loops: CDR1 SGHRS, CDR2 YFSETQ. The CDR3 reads CASSSQAGTSYNEQFF. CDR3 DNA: TGCGCCAGCAGCTCACAAGCGGGGACCTCCTACAATGAGCAGTTCTTC.

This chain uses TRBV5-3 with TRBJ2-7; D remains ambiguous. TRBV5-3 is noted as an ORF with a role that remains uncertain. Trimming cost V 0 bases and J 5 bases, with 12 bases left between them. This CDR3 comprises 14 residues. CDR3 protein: CARSLAENGNEQYF. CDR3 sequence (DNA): TGTGCCAGAAGCTTGGCGGAGAACGGTAACGAGCAGTACTTC.

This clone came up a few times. CDR3 sequence (DNA): TGTGCCAGTAGTATCGAAAGGGGGACTGAAGCTTTCTTT. This codes for CASSIERGTEAFF. The chain couples TRBV19 to TRBJ1-1; D possibly corresponds to TRBD1 (6 bases). This CDR3 comprises 13 residues. Trimming took off 3 bases at V and 5 bases at J, with 10 bases between the two ends. Germline V lookup: CDR1 LNHDA, CDR2 SQIVND (reference sequence).

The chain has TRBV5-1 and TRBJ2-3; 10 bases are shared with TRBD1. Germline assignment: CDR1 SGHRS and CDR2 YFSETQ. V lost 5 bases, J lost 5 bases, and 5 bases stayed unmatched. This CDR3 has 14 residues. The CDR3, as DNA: TGCGCCAGCAGAACCGGACAGGGGGTAGATACGCAGTATTTT. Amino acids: CASRTGQGVDTQYF.

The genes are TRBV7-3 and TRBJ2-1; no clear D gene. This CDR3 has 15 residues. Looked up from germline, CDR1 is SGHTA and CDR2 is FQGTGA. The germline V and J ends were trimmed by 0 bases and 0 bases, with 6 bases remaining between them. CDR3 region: CASSLTMSSYNEQFF. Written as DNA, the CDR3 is TGTGCCAGCAGCTTAACAATGAGCTCCTACAATGAGCAGTTCTTC.

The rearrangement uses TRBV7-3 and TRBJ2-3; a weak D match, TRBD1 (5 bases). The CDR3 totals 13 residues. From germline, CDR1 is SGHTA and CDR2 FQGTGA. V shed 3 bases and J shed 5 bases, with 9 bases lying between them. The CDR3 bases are TGTGCCAGCAGCTTTGGGGCCGGAGATACGCAGTATTTT. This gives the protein CASSFGAGDTQYF.

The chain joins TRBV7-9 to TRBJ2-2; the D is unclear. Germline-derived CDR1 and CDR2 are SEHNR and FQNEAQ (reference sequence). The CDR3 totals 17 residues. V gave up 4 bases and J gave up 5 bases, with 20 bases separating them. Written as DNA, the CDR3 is TGTGCCAGCAGCTCCATTGTAGGTTTCGGCTGGACCGGGGAGCTGTTTTTT. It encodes CASSSIVGFGWTGELFF.

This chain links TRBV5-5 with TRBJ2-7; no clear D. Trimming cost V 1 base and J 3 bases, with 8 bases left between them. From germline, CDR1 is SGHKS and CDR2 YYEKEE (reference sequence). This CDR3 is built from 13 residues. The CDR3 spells CASSLPLNYEQYF. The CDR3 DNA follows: TGTGCCAGCAGCTTGCCCCTTAACTACGAGCAGTACTTC. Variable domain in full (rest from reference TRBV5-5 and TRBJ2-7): DAGVTQSPTHLIKTRGQQVTLRCSPISGHKSVSWYQQVLGQGPQFIFQYYEKEERGRGNFPDRFSARQFPNYSSELNVNALLLGDSALYLCASSLPLNYEQYFGPGTRLTVT.

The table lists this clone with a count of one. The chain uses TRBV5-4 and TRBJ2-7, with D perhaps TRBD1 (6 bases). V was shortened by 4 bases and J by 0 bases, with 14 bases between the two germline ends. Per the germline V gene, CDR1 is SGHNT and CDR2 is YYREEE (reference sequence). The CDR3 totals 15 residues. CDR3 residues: CASSAQQGNSYEQYF. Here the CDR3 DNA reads TGTGCCAGCAGCGCACAACAGGGAAACTCCTACGAGCAGTACTTC.

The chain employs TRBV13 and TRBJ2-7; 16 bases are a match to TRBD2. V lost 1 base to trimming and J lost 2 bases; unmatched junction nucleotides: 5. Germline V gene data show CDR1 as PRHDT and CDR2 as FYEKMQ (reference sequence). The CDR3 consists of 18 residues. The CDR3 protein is CASSLEGLAGGNPYEQYF. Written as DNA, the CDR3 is TGTGCCAGCAGCTTAGAGGGACTAGCGGGAGGGAACCCCTACGAGCAGTACTTC.

CDR3 in amino acids: CASSFTGRTEAFF. For the CDR3, the DNA is TGTGCCAGCAGCTTCACGGGGAGGACTGAAGCTTTCTTT. The chain has TRBV11-2 and TRBJ1-1; the D is unclear. Trimming removed 3 bases from V and 5 bases from J, with 10 bases in between. There are 13 residues in the CDR3. Germline assignment: CDR1 SGHAT and CDR2 FQNNGV.

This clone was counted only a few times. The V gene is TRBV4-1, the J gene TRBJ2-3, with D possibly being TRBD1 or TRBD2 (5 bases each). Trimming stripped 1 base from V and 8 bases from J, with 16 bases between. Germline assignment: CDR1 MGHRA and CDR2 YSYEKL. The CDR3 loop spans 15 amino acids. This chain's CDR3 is CASSQVQGAGATQYF. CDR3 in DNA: TGCGCCAGCAGCCAAGTTCAAGGGGCCGGGGCTACGCAGTATTTT.

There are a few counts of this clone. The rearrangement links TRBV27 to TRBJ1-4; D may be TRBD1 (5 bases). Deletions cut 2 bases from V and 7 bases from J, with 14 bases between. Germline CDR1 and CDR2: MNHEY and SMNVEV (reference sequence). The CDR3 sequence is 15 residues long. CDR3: CASSLTWQGSEKLFF. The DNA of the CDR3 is TGTGCCAGCAGTTTAACGTGGCAGGGCTCTGAAAAACTGTTTTTT.

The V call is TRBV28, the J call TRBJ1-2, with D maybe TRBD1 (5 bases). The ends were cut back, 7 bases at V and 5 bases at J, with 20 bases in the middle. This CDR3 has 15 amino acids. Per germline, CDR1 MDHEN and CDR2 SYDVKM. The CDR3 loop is CASITGQVSGYGYTF. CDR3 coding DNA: TGTGCCAGCATCACGGGGCAGGTATCTGGGTATGGCTACACCTTC.

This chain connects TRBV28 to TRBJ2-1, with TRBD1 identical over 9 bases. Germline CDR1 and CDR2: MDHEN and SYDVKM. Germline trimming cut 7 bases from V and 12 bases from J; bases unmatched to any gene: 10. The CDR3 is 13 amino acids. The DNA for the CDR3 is TGTGCCAGCATGGTGATAGGGACAGGGTGGCAGTTCTTC. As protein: CASMVIGTGWQFF.

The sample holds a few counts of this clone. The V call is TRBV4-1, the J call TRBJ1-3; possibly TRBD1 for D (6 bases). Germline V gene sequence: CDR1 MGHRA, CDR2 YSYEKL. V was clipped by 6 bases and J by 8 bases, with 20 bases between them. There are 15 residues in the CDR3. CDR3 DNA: TGCGCCAGCAGTCTACAGGGAGTCGATCGGGACACCATATATTTT. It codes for CASSLQGVDRDTIYF.